This TCR beta chain was sequenced during a study of blood T cells in healthy people across ages. Next came a second PCR, run for about 6 to 11 cycles, which used a sample-barcoded 5' primer along with a J-beta primer mix. TCRdb recomputed calls from the 5' RACE reads with MiXCR, one row per CDR3 protein. In the table there are around 800,000 distinct CDR3 sequences, 44% of which are singletons. This clonotype was observed many times. What was sequenced was blood. The sequence was obtained from a man in his sixties in good health.

The DNA of the CDR3 is TGTGCCAGCAGCTTAAGTTCGTTCTACAATGAGCAGTTCTTC. This gives the protein CASSLSSFYNEQFF. The chain employs TRBV5-5 and TRBJ2-1; D remains ambiguous. V was trimmed by 2 bases and J by 3 bases, leaving 9 bases between them. Per the germline V gene, CDR1 is SGHKS and CDR2 is YYEKEE (reference sequence). CDR3 length: 14 amino acids.